One and the same sample provided the 11 T cell receptor beta chains below, sequenced in a study of blood T cell repertoires in COVID-19. TCRdb's copy holds only in-frame clones and misses some; the assay was immunoSEQ multiplex PCR. The sample shows around 130,000 clones, around 87% of them seen only once. The sequenced sample consisted of peripheral blood. The receptors come from a man between 65 and 80 years old with active COVID-19.

The V call is TRBV19, the J call TRBJ1-1; D is ambiguous. The CDR3 extends over 15 amino acids. Germline CDR1 and CDR2: LNHDA and SQIVND (reference sequence). V lost 3 bases, J lost 0 bases, and 11 bases lay in between. The CDR3 bases are TGTGCCAGTAGTATCCTCGCCGGGATGAACACTGAAGCTTTCTTT. This encodes CASSILAGMNTEAFF.

This CDR3 reads CASSLSTTGGTSGSADTQYF. The CDR3 DNA follows: TGTGCCAGCAGCCTTTCGACGACAGGTGGGACTAGCGGGAGTGCAGATACGCAGTATTTT. The J gene is TRBJ2-3, the V gene TRBV2, with 14 bases aligning to TRBD2. Germline V gene lookup returns CDR1 SNHLY and CDR2 FYNNEI. CDR3 length equals 20 residues. V dropped 6 bases and J dropped 4; count of bases not matched to a gene: 18.

The rearrangement joins TRBV6-5 to TRBJ1-4; 7 bases align to TRBD1. V dropped 5 bases and J dropped 9; count of bases not matched to a gene: 9. There are 14 residues in the CDR3. Germline V gene lookup returns CDR1 MNHEY and CDR2 SVGAGI. DNA for the CDR3: TGTGCCAGCAGTCTCGACAGGGAAGGCAAAAAACTGTTTTTT. It encodes CASSLDREGKKLFF.

The chain links TRBV5-4 to TRBJ2-1, with D perhaps TRBD2 (6 bases). The CDR3 contains 12 residues. V was cut by 1 base and J by 9 bases, with 8 bases left in between. Germline CDR1 reads SGHNT; CDR2 reads YYREEE (reference sequence). The CDR3, as DNA: TGTGCCAGCAGCTTGAATAGCGGTGAGCAGTTCTTC. Encoded protein: CASSLNSGEQFF.

V gene TRBV5-1 combines with J gene TRBJ1-4; 8 bases match TRBD1. CDR1 and CDR2 from the germline V gene are SGHRS and YFSETQ. CDR3 length: 15 amino acids. V lost 4 bases, J lost 5 bases, and 7 bases stayed unmatched. CDR3 DNA: TGCGCCAGCAGCACATGGGACAGGCAGAATGAAAAACTGTTTTTT. Encoded protein: CASSTWDRQNEKLFF.

V usage is TRBV2 and J usage is TRBJ2-3; 9 bases fit TRBD2. CDR1 and CDR2 (germline): SNHLY, FYNNEI. Trimming took 6 bases from V and 3 from J; bases not matched to a gene: 4. There are 14 residues in the CDR3. CDR3 in DNA: TGTGCCAGCAGCCGGACTAGCGTGACAGATACGCAGTATTTT. Protein: CASSRTSVTDTQYF.

The V and J genes are TRBV24-1 and TRBJ2-3, with D possibly being TRBD1 (5 bases). The CDR3 sequence is 16 residues long. Trimming cost V 1 base and J 2 bases, with 12 bases left between them. Germline V gene lookup returns CDR1 KGHDR and CDR2 SFDVKD. The CDR3: CATSDFGRVDTDTQYF. In nucleotides, the CDR3 is TGTGCCACCAGTGATTTCGGCAGGGTTGACACAGATACGCAGTATTTT.

The rearrangement uses TRBV5-1 and TRBJ2-5; TRBD2 might be the D (6 bases). V lost 5 bases and J 3 bases, leaving 11 bases between the germline ends. Germline assignment: CDR1 SGHRS and CDR2 YFSETQ. The CDR3 covers 13 residues. CDR3 protein: CASSSGGEETQYF. In DNA form, the CDR3 reads TGCGCCAGCAGTAGCGGAGGGGAAGAGACCCAGTACTTC. The variable domain in full, completed from reference TRBV5-1 and TRBJ2-5, reads KAGVTQTPRYLIKTRGQQVTLSCSPISGHRSVSWYQQTPGQGLQFLFEYFSETQRNKGNFPGRFSGRQFSNSRSEMNVSTLELGDSALYLCASSSGGEETQYFGPGTRLLVL.

The CDR3 region is CASEISSYEQYF. The CDR3 DNA is TGTGCCAGCGAAATCAGCTCCTACGAGCAGTACTTC. The J gene is TRBJ2-7, the V gene TRBV6-5; D unclear. The V gene lost 8 bases and the J gene lost 0 bases, with 8 bases spanning the gap. Germline V gives CDR1 MNHEY, CDR2 SVGAGI. This CDR3 is 12 amino acids long.

This chain links TRBV4-2 with TRBJ2-1; 10 positions match TRBD1. This CDR3 is built from 17 residues. The V segment lost 5 bases and the J segment 3 bases; nucleotides outside the gene matches: 10. From germline, CDR1 is LGHNA and CDR2 YNFKEQ. This CDR3 reads CASSDRDRGFLYNEQFF. The CDR3 DNA follows: TGTGCCAGCAGCGACCGGGACAGGGGTTTCCTCTACAATGAGCAGTTCTTC.

This sequence joins TRBV27 and TRBJ2-5; 15 nucleotides agree with TRBD2. Germline CDR1 and CDR2: MNHEY and SMNVEV (reference sequence). The CDR3 is 20 residues long. The V gene end was trimmed by 5 bases and the J gene end by 1 base; junction bases not matched to a gene: 14. CDR3 bases: TGTGCCAGCAGTGCCGGGACTAGCGGGAGGTTTGTGGGAGGCCAAGAGACCCAGTACTTC. As protein: CASSAGTSGRFVGGQETQYF.